A selection of T cell receptor beta chains follows, all from one sample in a study of beta chain features in type 1 diabetes. The repertoire was sequenced with immunoSEQ multiplex PCR; TCRdb's copy has only in-frame clones and lacks some. The sample comprises 200,000 to 300,000 clones, approximately 13% of which are singletons, and about 0.02% rests with the top ten. Sequencing was performed on naive CD4+ T cells from blood. The receptors here all came from a man aged 25-40 years with type 1 diabetes. The CDR3 runs from the conserved cysteine through the conserved F or W. D genes are given only for firm matches. Some rows mark clone size as missing; the rest say once, few, many or name a class of expanded clone.

D gene	V gene	J gene	clone size	CDR3 DNA	CDR3 protein
.	TRBV13	TRBJ2-2	few	TGTGCCAGCAGCTTAGCCGTCGGCAGGGAATCCCTGAACACCGGGGAGCTGTTTTTT	CASSLAVGRESLNTGELFF
TRBD2	TRBV5-1	TRBJ2-3	.	TGCGCCAGCAGCCTCAGCGGGGGAAACACAGATACGCAGTATTTT	CASSLSGGNTDTQYF
.	TRBV5-1	TRBJ1-1	.	TGCGCCAGCAGCTTGGGGCCAGGGGACGGCGGCCGGACTGAAGCTTTCTTT	CASSLGPGDGGRTEAFF
.	TRBV29-1	TRBJ2-2	few	TGCAGCGTCCACAGGGATTCGAACACCGGGGAGCTGTTTTTT	CSVHRDSNTGELFF
TRBD2	TRBV5-4	TRBJ2-1	.	TGTGCCAGCAGCTCGATGAGGCGGGAGGAGGGCAATGAGCAGTTCTTC	CASSSMRREEGNEQFF
.	TRBV5-1	TRBJ2-1	.	TGCGCCAGCAGCCTAAGGAGGGTCGGGAATGAGCAGTTCTTC	CASSLRRVGNEQFF
.	TRBV7-9	TRBJ2-7	.	TGTGCCAGCAGCTTAGCCGGAGCTACCACACACGAGCAGTACTTC	CASSLAGATTHEQYF
.	TRBV30	TRBJ2-1	.	TGTGCCTGGAGTGTACGAGGGCTCGCGGGGTTCTACAATGAGCAGTTCTTC	CAWSVRGLAGFYNEQFF
.	TRBV14	TRBJ2-2	few	TGTGCCAGCAGCCCTAGGTGGGCTAGCAAAGCCGGGGAGCTGTTTTTT	CASSPRWASKAGELFF
TRBD1	TRBV14	TRBJ1-2	.	TGTGCCAGCAGCCATATTACAGGGGGTGGCTACACCTTC	CASSHITGGGYTF
.	TRBV18	TRBJ2-7	few	TGTGCCAGCTGTTACGGGACAAACTACGAGCAGTACTTC	CASCYGTNYEQYF
.	TRBV23-1	TRBJ1-1	.	TGCGCCAGCAGTCACAAGGGGCGGAACACTGAAGCTTTCTTT	CASSHKGRNTEAFF
TRBD2	TRBV5-6	TRBJ2-7	.	TGTGCCAGCAGCTTGGCCTTGCGGGAGCCCTACGAGCAGTACTTC	CASSLALREPYEQYF
TRBD1	TRBV4-1	TRBJ1-4	few	TGCGCCAGCAGCCAGCCCGGACAGGGCGCAACTAATGAAAAACTGTTTTTT	CASSQPGQGATNEKLFF
TRBD2	TRBV9	TRBJ2-2	.	TGTGCCAGCAGCGTAGGACTAGCGGCGAACACCGGGGAGCTGTTTTTT	CASSVGLAANTGELFF
TRBD1	TRBV18	TRBJ1-1	.	TGTGCCAGCTCAAAACAGGGGGTTGGTGAAGCTTTCTTT	CASSKQGVGEAFF
TRBD2	TRBV9	TRBJ2-7	.	TGTGCCAGCAGCGTGTCTAGCGGGGGGTCCTACGAGCAGTACTTC	CASSVSSGGSYEQYF
TRBD1	TRBV30	TRBJ2-1	few	TGTGCCTGGGGGGGACAGGGACTCTACAATGAGCAGTTCTTC	CAWGGQGLYNEQFF
.	TRBV5-4	TRBJ2-5	.	TGTGCCAGCAGCGCGCGCGGGGGCGAGACCCAGTACTTC	CASSARGGETQYF
.	TRBV19	TRBJ1-5	few	TGTGCCAGTAGGGCCCCTAATCAGCCCCAGCATTTT	CASRAPNQPQHF
.	TRBV6-1	TRBJ1-5	.	TGTGCCAGCAGTGGGACAGAGAATCAGCCCCAGCATTTT	CASSGTENQPQHF
.	TRBV11-2	TRBJ2-2	.	TGTGCCAGCAGCAGGGATTCCCTTGGAGGGACCGGGGAGCTGTTTTTT	CASSRDSLGGTGELFF
TRBD1	TRBV5-4	TRBJ2-3	few	TGTGCCAGCAGCTTTGACAGGGCCCTCAGCACAGATACGCAGTATTTT	CASSFDRALSTDTQYF
TRBD2	TRBV30	TRBJ2-5	.	TGTGCCTGGAGTCGGGGGGGAGAGACCCAGTACTTC	CAWSRGGETQYF
.	TRBV5-6	TRBJ2-7	.	TGTGCCAGCAGCTTCCGACGGGGTACCCTCTACGAGCAGTACTTC	CASSFRRGTLYEQYF
.	TRBV25-1	TRBJ2-5	.	TGTGCCAGCAGTGACTCCCCGGGGGGCGCGGAGACCCAGTACTTC	CASSDSPGGAETQYF
.	TRBV6-6	TRBJ1-2	.	TGTGCCAGCAGTTACTCTGCGGATGGCTACACCTTC	CASSYSADGYTF
.	TRBV19	TRBJ2-7	few	TGTGCCAGTAGTATAGACCAGGGCGAGCAGTACTTC	CASSIDQGEQYF
TRBD2	TRBV5-1	TRBJ2-1	few	TGCGCCAGCAGACATGGACTAGGCTGGATGAATGAGCAGTTCTTC	CASRHGLGWMNEQFF
TRBD1	TRBV5-1	TRBJ1-4	.	TGCGCCAGCAGCTTGGAAGGACAGGGCGATGAAAAACTGTTTTTT	CASSLEGQGDEKLFF
TRBD1	TRBV10-1	TRBJ2-3	.	TGCGCCAGCTCCCAGGGGGACACAGATACGCAGTATTTT	CASSQGDTDTQYF
TRBD2	TRBV5-1	TRBJ2-5	few	TGCGCCAGCAGCTTGGGGGCCAGCGGGGAAGAGACCCAGTACTTC	CASSLGASGEETQYF
.	TRBV30	TRBJ1-1	.	TGTGCCTGGAGTGTATCCGGGGGAGGAAACACTGAAGCTTTCTTT	CAWSVSGGGNTEAFF
.	TRBV7-2	TRBJ2-3	.	TGTGCCAGCAGCTCTTATGTTACACGTGATACGCAGTATTTT	CASSSYVTRDTQYF
TRBD2	TRBV7-9	TRBJ2-5	.	TGTGCCAGCAGCTCCGGGACTAGCGGGGGGGAAGAGACCCAGTACTTC	CASSSGTSGGEETQYF
.	TRBV4-1	TRBJ2-5	few	TGCGCCAGCAGCCAGCTCGAGCAAGAGACCCAGTACTTC	CASSQLEQETQYF
TRBD1	TRBV2	TRBJ1-1	few	TGTGCCAGCAGTGGGGGGACAGCGGTCATGAACACTGAAGCTTTCTTT	CASSGGTAVMNTEAFF
.	TRBV30	TRBJ2-5	few	TGTGCCTGGAGTGCCTACAGGGAAGGGACCCAGTACTTC	CAWSAYREGTQYF